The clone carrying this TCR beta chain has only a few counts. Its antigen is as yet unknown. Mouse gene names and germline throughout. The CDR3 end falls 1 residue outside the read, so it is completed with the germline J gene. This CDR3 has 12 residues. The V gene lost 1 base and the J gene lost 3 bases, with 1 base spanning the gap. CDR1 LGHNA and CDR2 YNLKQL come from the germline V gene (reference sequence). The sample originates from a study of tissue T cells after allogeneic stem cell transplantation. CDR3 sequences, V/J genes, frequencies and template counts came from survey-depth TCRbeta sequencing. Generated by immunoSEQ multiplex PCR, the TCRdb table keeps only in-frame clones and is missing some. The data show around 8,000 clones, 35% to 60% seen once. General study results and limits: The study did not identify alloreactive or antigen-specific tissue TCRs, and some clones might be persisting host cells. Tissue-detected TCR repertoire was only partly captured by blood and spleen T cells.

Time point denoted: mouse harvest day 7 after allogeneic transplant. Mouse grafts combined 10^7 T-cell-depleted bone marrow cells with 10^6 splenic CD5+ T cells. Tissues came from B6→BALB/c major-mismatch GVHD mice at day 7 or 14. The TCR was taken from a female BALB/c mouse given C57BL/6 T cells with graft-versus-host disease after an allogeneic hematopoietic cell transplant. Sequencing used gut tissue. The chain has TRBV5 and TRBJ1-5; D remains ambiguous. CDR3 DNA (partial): TGTGCCAGCAGCCAAGTCAACCAGGCTCCGCTT. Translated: CASSQVNQAPL. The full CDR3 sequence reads CASSQVNQAPLF.